This T cell receptor (beta chain) was recovered during a study of blood T cells in healthy people across ages. The study's findings and limits: Older individuals had lower TCR beta diversity per million T cells (the decline was roughly linear).

Next came a second PCR, run for roughly 7 to 12 cycles, which used a sample-barcoded 5' primer along with a J-beta primer mix. Carrying 12 random nucleotides, a template-switch adaptor labeled each individual cDNA molecule. TCRdb independently ran MiXCR on the 5' RACE reads; one entry per CDR3 protein. The data contain about 1 million distinct CDR3 sequences, under 45% of them singletons. Comment on this clonotype: Antigen: not known.

CDR1 and CDR2 (germline): MDHEN, SYDVKM. The CDR3 runs 14 residues. V is TRBV28 and J is TRBJ2-7, with a tentative D call TRBD1 (5 bases). The J call may not be correct, given that the DNA end is closer to TRBJ2-5. The sequencing input was blood. The sequence was collected from a woman between 55 and 75 years old in good health. Here the CDR3 DNA reads TGTGCCAGCAGTTTATTTGCAGGGATGGAGACCCAGTACTTC. Translation: CASSLFAGMETQYF.